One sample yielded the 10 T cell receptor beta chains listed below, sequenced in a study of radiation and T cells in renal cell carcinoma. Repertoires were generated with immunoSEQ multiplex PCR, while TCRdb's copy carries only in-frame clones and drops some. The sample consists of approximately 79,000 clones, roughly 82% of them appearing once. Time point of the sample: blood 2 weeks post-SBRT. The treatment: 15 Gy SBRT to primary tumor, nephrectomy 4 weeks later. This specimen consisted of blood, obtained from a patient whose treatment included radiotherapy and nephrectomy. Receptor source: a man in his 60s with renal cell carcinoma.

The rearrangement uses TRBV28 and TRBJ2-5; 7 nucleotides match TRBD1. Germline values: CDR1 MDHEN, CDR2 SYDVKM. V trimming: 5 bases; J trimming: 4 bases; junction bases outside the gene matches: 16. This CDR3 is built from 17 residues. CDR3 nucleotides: TGTGCCAGCAGTCTAAGATACCGAACAGGGGCCCTAGAGACCCAGTACTTC. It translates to CASSLRYRTGALETQYF.

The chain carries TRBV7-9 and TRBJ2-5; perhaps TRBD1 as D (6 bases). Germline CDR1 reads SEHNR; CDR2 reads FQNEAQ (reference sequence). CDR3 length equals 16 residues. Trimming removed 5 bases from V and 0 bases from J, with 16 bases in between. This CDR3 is CASSPRQAPYQETQYF. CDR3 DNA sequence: TGTGCCAGCAGCCCACGACAGGCCCCGTACCAAGAGACCCAGTACTTC.

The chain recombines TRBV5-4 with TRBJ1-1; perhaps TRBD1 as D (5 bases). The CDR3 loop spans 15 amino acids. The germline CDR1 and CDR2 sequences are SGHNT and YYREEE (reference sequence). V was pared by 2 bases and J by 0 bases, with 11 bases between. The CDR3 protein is CASSFQGALNTEAFF. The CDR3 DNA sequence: TGTGCCAGCAGCTTTCAGGGAGCGCTGAACACTGAAGCTTTCTTT.

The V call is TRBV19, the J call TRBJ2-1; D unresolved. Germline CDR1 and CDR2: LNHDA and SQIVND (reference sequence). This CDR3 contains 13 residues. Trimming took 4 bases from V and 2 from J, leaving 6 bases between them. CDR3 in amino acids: CASSKGTYNEQFF. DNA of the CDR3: TGTGCCAGTAGTAAAGGGACCTACAATGAGCAGTTCTTC.

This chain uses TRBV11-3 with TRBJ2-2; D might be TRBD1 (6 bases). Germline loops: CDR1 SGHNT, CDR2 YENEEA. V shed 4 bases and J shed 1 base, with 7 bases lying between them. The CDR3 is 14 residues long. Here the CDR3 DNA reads TGTGCCAGCAGCTCGGGACAGAACACCGGGGAGCTGTTTTTT. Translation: CASSSGQNTGELFF.

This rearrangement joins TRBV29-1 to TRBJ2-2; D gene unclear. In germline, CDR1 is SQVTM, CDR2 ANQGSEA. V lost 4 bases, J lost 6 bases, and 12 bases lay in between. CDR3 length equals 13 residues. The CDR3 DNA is TGCAGCGTTGGGCCGGGTCCCCCCGGGGAGCTGTTTTTT. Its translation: CSVGPGPPGELFF.

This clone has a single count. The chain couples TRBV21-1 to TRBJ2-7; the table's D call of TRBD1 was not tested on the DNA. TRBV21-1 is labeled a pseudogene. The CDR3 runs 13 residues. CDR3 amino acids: CASSWGQTYEQYF. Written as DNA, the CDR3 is TGTGCCAGCAGCTGGGGACAGACTTACGAGCAGTACTTC.

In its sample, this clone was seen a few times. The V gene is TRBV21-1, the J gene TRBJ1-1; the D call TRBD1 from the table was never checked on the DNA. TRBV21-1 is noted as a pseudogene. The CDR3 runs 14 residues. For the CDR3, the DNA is TGTGCCAGCAGCAAACGGACAGTGAACACTGAAGCTTTCTTT. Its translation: CASSKRTVNTEAFF.

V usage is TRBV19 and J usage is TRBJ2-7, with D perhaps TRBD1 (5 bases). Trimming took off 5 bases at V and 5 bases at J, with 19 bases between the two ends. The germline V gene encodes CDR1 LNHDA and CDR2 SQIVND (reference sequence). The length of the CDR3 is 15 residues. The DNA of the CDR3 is TGTGCCAGTAGTCCTCTGGGGCGGATGGGCCACGAGCAGTACTTC. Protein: CASSPLGRMGHEQYF.

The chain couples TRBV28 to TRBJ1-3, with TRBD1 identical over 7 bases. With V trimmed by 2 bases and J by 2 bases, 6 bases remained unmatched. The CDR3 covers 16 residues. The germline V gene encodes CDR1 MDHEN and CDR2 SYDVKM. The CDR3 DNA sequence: TGTGCCAGCAGTTTAGGGATACAGGGGACTGGAAACACCATATATTTT. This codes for CASSLGIQGTGNTIYF.